This entry lists 18 T cell receptor beta chains sequenced from one sample in a study of blood T cell repertoires in COVID-19. Only in-frame clones appear in the TCRdb table, and some are missing; sequencing was by immunoSEQ multiplex PCR. The sample includes around 250,000 clones, around 86% of them seen just once. Input material: peripheral blood. The source of these receptors is a woman aged 40 to 50 who had recovered from COVID-19.

This chain joins TRBV7-2 and TRBJ2-7; D remains ambiguous. Per germline, CDR1 SGHTA and CDR2 FQGNSA. The ends were cut back, 1 base at V and 0 bases at J, with 4 bases in the middle. CDR3 length: 13 residues. This CDR3 is CASSLDSSYEQYF. The CDR3 bases are TGTGCCAGCAGCTTAGACAGCTCCTACGAGCAGTACTTC.

The chain links TRBV30 to TRBJ1-2, with D possibly matching TRBD1 (6 bases). V was trimmed by 1 base and J by 8 bases, leaving 17 bases between them. Germline assignment: CDR1 GTSNPN and CDR2 SVGIG (reference sequence). The CDR3 totals 14 residues. The CDR3 region is CAWSDYRAIGGYTF. CDR3 DNA: TGTGCCTGGAGTGATTACAGGGCAATTGGGGGCTACACCTTC.

The chain recombines TRBV5-4 with TRBJ1-2; D is perhaps TRBD1 (5 bases). The CDR3 is made up of 14 amino acids. The V and J ends lost 0 bases and 4 bases respectively, with 10 bases between them. In germline, CDR1 is SGHNT, CDR2 YYREEE (reference sequence). The chain's CDR3 is CASSLAAGTYGYTF. In DNA, the CDR3 is TGTGCCAGCAGCTTGGCCGCGGGGACCTATGGCTACACCTTC.

In the case of this clone: The germline gene is not matched at one end of the junction; a read error may be the cause. The chain recombines TRBV5-4 with TRBJ1-2; 9 bases map to TRBD1. This CDR3 is 13 amino acids long. Germline CDR1 is SGHNT and CDR2 is YYREEE (reference sequence). CDR3 sequence: CASSSGTGYDYTF. The CDR3 DNA reads TGTGCCAGCAGCTCTGGGACAGGGTATGACTACACCTTC.

The chain has TRBV6-1 and TRBJ2-7, with D possibly being TRBD1 (5 bases). This CDR3 is 13 amino acids long. In germline, CDR1 is MNHNS, CDR2 SASEGT. The ends were cut back, 3 bases at V and 2 bases at J, with 8 bases in the middle. The chain's CDR3 is CASSDGQTYEQYF. The CDR3 DNA is TGTGCCAGCAGTGATGGACAAACCTACGAGCAGTACTTC.

This clone is a singleton in its sample. V gene TRBV6-5 combines with J gene TRBJ2-2; D perhaps matches TRBD2 (5 bases). CDR1 MNHEY and CDR2 SVGAGI come from the germline V gene. V was shortened by 0 bases and J by 9 bases, with 14 bases between the two germline ends. CDR3 length: 15 amino acids. The CDR3 sequence is CASSYSYREGRELFF. DNA of the CDR3: TGTGCCAGCAGTTACTCTTACCGGGAAGGACGGGAGCTGTTTTTT.

The chain joins TRBV13 to TRBJ2-2, with TRBD1 as a possible D gene (5 bases). The V gene lost 1 base and the J gene lost 4 bases, with 16 bases spanning the gap. CDR3 length: 17 residues. Germline CDR1 is PRHDT and CDR2 is FYEKMQ (reference sequence). CDR3 DNA: TGTGCCAGCAGCTTAGAGGCTGCTCAAGGGGTCACCGGGGAGCTGTTTTTT. Its translation: CASSLEAAQGVTGELFF.

The CDR3 sequence: CASSLALAGVETQYF. CDR3 nucleotides: TGTGCCAGCAGCTTAGCCCTCGCGGGAGTTGAGACCCAGTACTTC. The chain recombines TRBV7-2 with TRBJ2-5; TRBD2 agrees at 7 bases. This CDR3 region has 15 residues. J gave up 5 bases and V 0 bases, and 6 bases lay outside the gene matches. Germline values: CDR1 SGHTA, CDR2 FQGNSA.

The chain has TRBV11-2 and TRBJ1-1; D is possibly TRBD1 (6 bases). Between the trimmed V and J ends, which lost 5 bases and 3 bases, there was a span of 10 bases. The CDR3 extends over 13 amino acids. Germline V gene data show CDR1 as SGHAT and CDR2 as FQNNGV. CDR3 sequence reads: CASSGDRHTEAFF. The CDR3 nucleotides read TGTGCCAGCAGCGGTGACAGGCACACTGAAGCTTTCTTT.

The chain links TRBV7-2 to TRBJ2-7; possibly TRBD2 for D (6 bases). CDR3 size: 15 residues. V was pared by 2 bases and J by 0 bases, with 11 bases between. The germline V gene encodes CDR1 SGHTA and CDR2 FQGNSA. CDR3 loop: CASSLTAGGSYEQYF. The DNA of the CDR3 is TGTGCCAGCAGCTTAACAGCGGGCGGCTCCTACGAGCAGTACTTC. Complete variable domain (other parts from reference TRBV7-2 and TRBJ2-7): GAGVSQSPSNKVTEKGKDVELRCDPISGHTALYWYRQSLGQGLEFLIYFQGNSAPDKSGLPSDRFSAERTGGSVSTLTIQRTQQEDSAVYLCASSLTAGGSYEQYFGPGTRLTVT.

Comments on this clone: This sample includes further DNA sequences coding for the same CDR3. This sequence joins TRBV6-6 and TRBJ2-7; D not resolved. The V gene lost 5 bases and the J gene lost 0 bases, with 5 bases spanning the gap. This CDR3 has 12 residues. Germline V gene lookup returns CDR1 MNHNY and CDR2 SVGAGI (reference sequence). This CDR3 is CASSPNSYEQYF. The CDR3 DNA reads as TGTGCCAGCAGTCCAAACTCCTACGAGCAGTACTTC.

The chain is built from TRBV10-3 and TRBJ1-6, with TRBD1 matching 8 bases. The germline CDR1 and CDR2 sequences are ENHRY and SYGVKD. The CDR3 loop spans 15 amino acids. With 6 bases clipped from V and 9 bases from J, the junction kept 10 bases outside the gene matches. CDR3 sequence (DNA): TGTGCCATCAGGTGGGGACAGGAGTCTATTTCACCCCTCCACTTT. Translation gives CAIRWGQESISPLHF.

The chain carries TRBV19 and TRBJ1-5, with no clear D. This CDR3 has 16 residues. Looked up from germline, CDR1 is LNHDA and CDR2 is SQIVND (reference sequence). V lost 6 bases to trimming and J lost 0 bases, with 15 bases between them. Here the CDR3 reads CASSSAMTHSNQPQHF. The CDR3 nucleotides read TGTGCCAGTAGCAGTGCCATGACTCATAGCAATCAGCCCCAGCATTTT.

The rearrangement joins TRBV3-1 (or the pseudogene TRBV3-2) to TRBJ1-4; D is possibly TRBD1 (5 bases). Trimming pared 4 bases from V and 8 bases from J, leaving 17 bases between. Germline-derived CDR1 and CDR2 are LGHDT and YNNKEL (reference sequence). CDR3 size: 15 residues. Here the CDR3 DNA reads TGTGCCAGCAGCCCGATGACAGAATCGCACGAAAAACTGTTTTTT. Translated: CASSPMTESHEKLFF.

This chain uses TRBV28 with TRBJ2-5; weak D call: TRBD1 (7 bases). The CDR3 spans 14 residues. Germline V gives CDR1 MDHEN, CDR2 SYDVKM. V was trimmed by 5 bases and J by 7 bases, leaving 17 bases between them. Written as DNA, the CDR3 is TGTGCCAGCAGTCCTACAGGGGAACTAGCGACCCAGTACTTC. Translation gives CASSPTGELATQYF. Based on the CDR3 plus reference TRBV28 and TRBJ2-5, the full variable domain is DVKVTQSSRYLVKRTGEKVFLECVQDMDHENMFWYRQDPGLGLRLIYFSYDVKMKEKGDIPEGYSVSREKKERFSLILESASTNQTSMYLCASSPTGELATQYFGPGTRLLVL.

This clone was counted a single time. The V call is TRBV7-9, the J call TRBJ2-3; the match to TRBD2 covers 7 bases. CDR1 is SEHNR and CDR2 is FQNEAQ in the germline V gene (reference sequence). This CDR3 contains 15 residues. The trim removed 1 base at V and 3 bases at J, leaving 4 bases unmatched. The CDR3 coding sequence is TGTGCCAGCAGCTTAGTCGGACTAGGGACAGATACGCAGTATTTT. Translated: CASSLVGLGTDTQYF.

This rearrangement joins TRBV7-9 to TRBJ1-2; unclear D gene. Germline lookup yields CDR1 SEHNR and CDR2 FQNEAQ (reference sequence). The CDR3 is 14 amino acids. The ends were cut back, 1 base at V and 7 bases at J, with 13 bases in the middle. DNA of the CDR3: TGTGCCAGCAGCTTAGTGGCGGTAGGCAGTGGCTACACCTTC. Protein sequence: CASSLVAVGSGYTF.

This chain connects TRBV9 to TRBJ1-2; 8 bases are shared with TRBD1. The CDR3 totals 15 residues. Germline V lookup: CDR1 SGDLS, CDR2 YYNGEE. Losses at the gene ends were 4 bases for V and 3 bases for J; bases not matched to a gene: 8. The CDR3 loop is CASSPTPTGDYGYTF. CDR3 bases: TGTGCCAGCAGCCCTACCCCGACAGGGGACTATGGCTACACCTTC.